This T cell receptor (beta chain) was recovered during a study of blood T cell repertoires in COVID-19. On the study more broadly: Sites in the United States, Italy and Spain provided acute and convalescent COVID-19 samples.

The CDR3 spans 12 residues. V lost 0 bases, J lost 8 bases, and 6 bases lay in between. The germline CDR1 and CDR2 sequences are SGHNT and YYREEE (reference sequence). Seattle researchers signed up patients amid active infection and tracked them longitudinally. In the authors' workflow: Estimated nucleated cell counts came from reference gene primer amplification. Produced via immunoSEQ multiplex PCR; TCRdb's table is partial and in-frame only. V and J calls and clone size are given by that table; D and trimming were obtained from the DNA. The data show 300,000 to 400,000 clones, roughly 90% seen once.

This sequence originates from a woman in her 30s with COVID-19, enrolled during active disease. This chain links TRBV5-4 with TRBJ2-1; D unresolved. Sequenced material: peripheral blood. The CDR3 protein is CASSLDSHEQFF. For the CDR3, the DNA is TGTGCCAGCAGCTTGGACAGCCATGAGCAGTTCTTC. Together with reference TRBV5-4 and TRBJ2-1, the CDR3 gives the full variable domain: ETGVTQSPTHLIKTRGQQVTLRCSSQSGHNTVSWYQQALGQGPQFIFQYYREEENGRGNFPPRFSGLQFPNYSSELNVNALELDDSALYLCASSLDSHEQFFGPGTRLTVL.